This TCR beta chain was sequenced during a study of cytomegalovirus exposure and HLA in healthy donors. Clones were sequenced by immunoSEQ multiplex PCR, and TCRdb holds only the in-frame ones, with some missing. This table holds more than 85,000 clones, around 87% found once. The sequenced sample was PBMCs. This receptor was obtained from a woman aged 18-30 years in good health and CMV-seropositive.

The CDR3 bases are TGTGCCAGCAGGTCGGGGTACGAGCAGTACTTC. This encodes CASRSGYEQYF. The rearrangement uses TRBV5-6 and TRBJ2-7, with D possibly TRBD2 on 5 matching bases. The CDR3 consists of 11 residues. Germline loops: CDR1 SGHDT, CDR2 YYEEEE. Trimming removed 5 bases from V and 4 bases from J, with 7 bases in between.